The source of this TCR beta chain is a study of T cells in Graves' hyperthyroidism and ophthalmopathy. Germline lookup yields CDR1 SGHVS and CDR2 FNYEAQ. This CDR3 has 18 residues. The V segment lost 1 base and the J segment 5 bases; nucleotides outside the gene matches: 15. Note on this clonotype: The target antigen is unknown.

Points from the study as a whole: Most thyroid clonotypes expanded above 0.001 were also detected in blood. The model's output predicted ophthalmopathy at a median of 6.5 months prior to onset. From stable hyperthyroidism, ophthalmopathy was separated by a 13 V-J model.

Using RNA transcripts as the source, TCR beta CDR3 regions were amplified. The TCR CDR3 first-round RT-PCR relied on the HTBI primer set. Using its own MiXCR run on the multiplex PCR reads, TCRdb lists one record per CDR3 protein. The sample includes approximately 870,000 distinct CDR3 sequences, approximately 40% seen only once; the top ten take around 9.3%. This clonotype originated in a man younger than 35 with Graves' hyperthyroidism. Specimen: blood. The chain carries TRBV7-6 and TRBJ2-5, with 8 nucleotides matching TRBD1. This CDR3 is CASSLVQGAEDDSETQYF. DNA of the CDR3: TGTGCCAGCAGCTTAGTGCAGGGGGCAGAGGACGACTCGGAGACCCAGTACTTC.